The clone carrying this T cell receptor (beta chain) was seen ten or more times. Its specificity is unknown. The sample is drawn from a study of T cells after yellow fever vaccination. Study-level results: Contaminants from the bulk population, in the form of abundant clonotypes, could be found in FACS-sorted repertoires. Re-detected after boosting: most primary clones, 96% of CD4 and 75% to 90% of CD8.

MiXCR, run by TCRdb on the 5' RACE reads, gives a single entry per CDR3 protein. The table records 70,000 or so distinct CDR3 sequences, around 7.9% of them present only once. The sequencing here drew on CD8+ T cells sorted from PBMCs, taken around 10 days after the first yellow fever vaccination. The clonotype comes from a man aged 18 to 29 who received the YFV17D yellow fever vaccine.

The CDR3 loop reads CASSYPTSGGVYNEQFF. CDR3 DNA: TGTGCCAGCAGTTATCCGACTAGCGGGGGTGTTTACAATGAGCAGTTCTTC. The rearrangement uses TRBV7-2 and TRBJ2-1, with 12 bases matching TRBD2. J gave up 4 bases and V 6 bases, and 10 bases lay outside the gene matches. The germline V gene has CDR1 SGHTA and CDR2 FQGNSA. This CDR3 region has 17 residues.